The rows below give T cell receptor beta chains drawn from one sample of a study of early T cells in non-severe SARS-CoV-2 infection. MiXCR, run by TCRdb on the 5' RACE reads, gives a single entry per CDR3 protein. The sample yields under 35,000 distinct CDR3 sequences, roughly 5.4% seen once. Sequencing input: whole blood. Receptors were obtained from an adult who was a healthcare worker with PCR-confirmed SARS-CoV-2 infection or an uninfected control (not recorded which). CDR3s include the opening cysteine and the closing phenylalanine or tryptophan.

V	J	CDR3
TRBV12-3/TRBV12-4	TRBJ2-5	CASSPDGQETQYF
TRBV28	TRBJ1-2	CASSSDGQGIRGYTF
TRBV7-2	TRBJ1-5	CASSLRLVSNQPQHF
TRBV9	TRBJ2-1	CASGRAGVDEQFF
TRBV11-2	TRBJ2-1	CASRGLAANTLPGQFF
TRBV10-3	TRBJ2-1	CAISGEAAYNEQFF
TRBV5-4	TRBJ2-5	CASSATGSKETQYF
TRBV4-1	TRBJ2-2	CASSQRPSGSGELFF
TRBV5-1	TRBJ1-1	CAKPYELYTEAFF
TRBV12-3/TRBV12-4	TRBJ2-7	CASSLGTGGAWLYF
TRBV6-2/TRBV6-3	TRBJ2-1	CASSLLLSGNAYNEQFF
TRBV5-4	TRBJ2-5	CASSPQQGGQETQYF
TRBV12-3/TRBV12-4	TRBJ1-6	CASSLAGNNSPLHF
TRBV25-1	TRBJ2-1	CASSVAGDRSNEQFF
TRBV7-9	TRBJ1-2	CASSSALDLPVYGYTF
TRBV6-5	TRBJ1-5	CASSYSGDQPQHF
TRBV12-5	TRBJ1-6	CASGLRTVGDISPLHF
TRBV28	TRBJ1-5	CASSLGQGRQPQHF
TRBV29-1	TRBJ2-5	CSVAEATSGQGTQYF